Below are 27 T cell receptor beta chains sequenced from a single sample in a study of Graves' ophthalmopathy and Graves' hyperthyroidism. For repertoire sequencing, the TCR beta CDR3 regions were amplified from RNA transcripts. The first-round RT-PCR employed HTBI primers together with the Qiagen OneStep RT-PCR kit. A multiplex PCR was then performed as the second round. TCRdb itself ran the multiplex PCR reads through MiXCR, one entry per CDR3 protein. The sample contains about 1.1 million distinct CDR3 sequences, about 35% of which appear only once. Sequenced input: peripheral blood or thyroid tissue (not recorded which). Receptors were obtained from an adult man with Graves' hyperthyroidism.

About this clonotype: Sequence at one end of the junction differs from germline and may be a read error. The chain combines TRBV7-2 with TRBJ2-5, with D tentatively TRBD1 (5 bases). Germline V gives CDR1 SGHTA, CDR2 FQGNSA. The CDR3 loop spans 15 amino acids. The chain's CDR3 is CASSLGRGQTETQYF. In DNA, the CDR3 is TGTGCCAGTAGCTTAGGTAGGGGCCAAACTGAGACCCAGTACTTC.

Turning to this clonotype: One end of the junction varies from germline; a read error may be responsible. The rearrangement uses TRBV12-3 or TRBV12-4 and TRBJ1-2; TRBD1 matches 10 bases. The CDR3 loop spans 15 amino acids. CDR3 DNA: TGTGCCAGCAGCGGGACAGGGGCCTGGAACTATGACTACACCTTC. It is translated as CASSGTGAWNYDYTF.

The CDR3 DNA reads TGTGCCAGCAGGTTTGCTCTCGGGGAATCCTACGAGCAGTACTTC. Its protein is CASRFALGESYEQYF. The V and J genes are TRBV11-2 and TRBJ2-7; perhaps TRBD2 as D (5 bases). From germline, CDR1 is SGHAT and CDR2 FQNNGV. Trimming took 6 bases from V and 1 from J, leaving 16 bases between them. This CDR3 region has 15 residues. The full variable domain, its missing parts supplied by reference TRBV11-2 and TRBJ2-7, is EAGVAQSPRYKIIEKRQSVAFWCNPISGHATLYWYQQILGQGPKLLIQFQNNGVVDDSQLPKDRFSAERLKGVDSTLKIQPAKLEDSAVYLCASRFALGESYEQYFGPGTRLTVT.

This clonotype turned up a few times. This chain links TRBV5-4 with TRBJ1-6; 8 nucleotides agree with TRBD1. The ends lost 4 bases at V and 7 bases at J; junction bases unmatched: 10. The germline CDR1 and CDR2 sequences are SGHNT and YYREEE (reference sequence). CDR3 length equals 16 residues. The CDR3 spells CASSNRGQGPNSPLHF. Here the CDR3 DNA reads TGTGCCAGCAGCAACCGTGGACAGGGCCCAAATTCACCCCTCCACTTT.

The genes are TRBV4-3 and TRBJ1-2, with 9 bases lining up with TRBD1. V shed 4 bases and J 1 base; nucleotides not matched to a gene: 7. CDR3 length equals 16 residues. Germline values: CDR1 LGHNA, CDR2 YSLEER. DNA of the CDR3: TGCGCCAGCAGCCGCCGAGACAGGGGGATTAACTATGGCTACACCTTC. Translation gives CASSRRDRGINYGYTF.

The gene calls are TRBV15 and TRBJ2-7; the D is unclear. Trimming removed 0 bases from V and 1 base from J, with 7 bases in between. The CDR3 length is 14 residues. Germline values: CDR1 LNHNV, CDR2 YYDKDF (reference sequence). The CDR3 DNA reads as TGTGCCACCAGCAGAGAAAAGGGATCCTACGAGCAGTACTTC. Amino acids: CATSREKGSYEQYF.

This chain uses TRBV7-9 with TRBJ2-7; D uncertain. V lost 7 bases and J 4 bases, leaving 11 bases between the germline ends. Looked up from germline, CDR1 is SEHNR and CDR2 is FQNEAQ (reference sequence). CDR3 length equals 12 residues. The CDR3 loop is CASNEGGYEQYF. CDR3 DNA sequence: TGTGCCAGCAATGAAGGCGGTTACGAGCAGTACTTC.

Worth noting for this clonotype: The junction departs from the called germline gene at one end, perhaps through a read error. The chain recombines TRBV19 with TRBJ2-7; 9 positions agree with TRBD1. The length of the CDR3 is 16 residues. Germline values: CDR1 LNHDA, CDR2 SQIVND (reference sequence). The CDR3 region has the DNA TGTGTCAGTAGTTCCGGTTCCGGACAGGGGTACTACGAGCAGTACTTC. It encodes CVSSSGSGQGYYEQYF. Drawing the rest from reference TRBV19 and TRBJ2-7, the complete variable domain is DGGITQSPKYLFRKEGQNVTLSCEQNLNHDAMYWYRQDPGQGLRLIYYSQIVNDFQKGDIAEGYSVSREKKESFPLTVTSAQKNPTAFYLCVSSSGSGQGYYEQYFGPGTRLTVT.

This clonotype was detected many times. The CDR3 DNA reads as TGTGCCAGCAGCTTAGGGACATTTGCCGAGCAGTACTTC. Translation gives CASSLGTFAEQYF. V gene TRBV11-2 combines with J gene TRBJ2-7, with D maybe TRBD1 (5 bases). The length of the CDR3 is 13 residues. V was shortened by 1 base and J by 6 bases, with 10 bases between the two germline ends. Per germline, CDR1 SGHAT and CDR2 FQNNGV.

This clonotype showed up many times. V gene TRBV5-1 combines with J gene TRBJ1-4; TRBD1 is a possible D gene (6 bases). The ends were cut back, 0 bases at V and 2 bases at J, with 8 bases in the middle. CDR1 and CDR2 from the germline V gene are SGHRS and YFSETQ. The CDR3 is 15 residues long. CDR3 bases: TGCGCCAGCAGCTTGGAGGGGGTGACTAATGAAAAACTGTTTTTT. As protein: CASSLEGVTNEKLFF.

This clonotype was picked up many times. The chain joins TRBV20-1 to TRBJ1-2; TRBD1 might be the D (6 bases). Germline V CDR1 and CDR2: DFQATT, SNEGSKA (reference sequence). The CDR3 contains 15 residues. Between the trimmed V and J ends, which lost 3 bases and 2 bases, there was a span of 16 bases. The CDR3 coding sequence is TGCAGTGCTAGGGGGAAGGACAGAGAGAACTATGGCTACACCTTC. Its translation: CSARGKDRENYGYTF.

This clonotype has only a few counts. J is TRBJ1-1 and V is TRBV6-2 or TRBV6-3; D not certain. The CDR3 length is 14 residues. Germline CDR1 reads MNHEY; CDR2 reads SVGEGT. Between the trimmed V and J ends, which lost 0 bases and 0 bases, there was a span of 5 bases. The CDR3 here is CASSYSSLNTEAFF. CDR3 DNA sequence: TGTGCCAGCAGTTACTCTTCCTTGAACACTGAAGCTTTCTTT.

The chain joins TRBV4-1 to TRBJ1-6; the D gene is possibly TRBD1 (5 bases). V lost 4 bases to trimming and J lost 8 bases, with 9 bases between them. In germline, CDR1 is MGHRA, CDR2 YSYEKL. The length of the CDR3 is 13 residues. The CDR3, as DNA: TGCGCCAGCAGCCGAGGGGCTTATTCACCCCTCCACTTT. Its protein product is CASSRGAYSPLHF.

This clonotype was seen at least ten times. The DNA of the CDR3 is TGCGCCAGCAGTGACGGATTCTACGAGCAGTACTTC. Residues: CASSDGFYEQYF. The chain combines TRBV10-1 with TRBJ2-7; D gene uncertain. CDR1 is WNHNN and CDR2 is SYGVQD in the germline V gene (reference sequence). The CDR3 sequence is 12 residues long. V lost 3 bases and J 3 bases, leaving 6 bases between the germline ends.

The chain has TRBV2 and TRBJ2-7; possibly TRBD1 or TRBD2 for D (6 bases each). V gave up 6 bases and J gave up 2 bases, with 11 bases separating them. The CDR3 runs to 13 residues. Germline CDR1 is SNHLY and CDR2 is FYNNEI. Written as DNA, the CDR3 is TGTGCCAGCAGGGGGGGCAGGCCCTACGAGCAGTACTTC. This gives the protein CASRGGRPYEQYF.

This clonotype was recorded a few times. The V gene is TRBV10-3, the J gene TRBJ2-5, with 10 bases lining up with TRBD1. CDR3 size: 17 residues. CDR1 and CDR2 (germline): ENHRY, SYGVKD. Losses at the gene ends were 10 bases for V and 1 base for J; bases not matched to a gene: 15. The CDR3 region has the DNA TGTGCCAGCAGCTTCGTACCGGACAGGGGGACCCAAGAGACCCAGTACTTC. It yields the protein CASSFVPDRGTQETQYF.

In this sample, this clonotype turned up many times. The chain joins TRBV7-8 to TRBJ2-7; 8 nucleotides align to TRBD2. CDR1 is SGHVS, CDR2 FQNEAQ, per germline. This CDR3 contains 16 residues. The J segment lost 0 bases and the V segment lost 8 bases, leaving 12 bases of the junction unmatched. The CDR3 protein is CASSFLAGGFSYEQYF. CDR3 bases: TGTGCCAGCTCTTTTCTGGCGGGAGGCTTCTCCTACGAGCAGTACTTC.

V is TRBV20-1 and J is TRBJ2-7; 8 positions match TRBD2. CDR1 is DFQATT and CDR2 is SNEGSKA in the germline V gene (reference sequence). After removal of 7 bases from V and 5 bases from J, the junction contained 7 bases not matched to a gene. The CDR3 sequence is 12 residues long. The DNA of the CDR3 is TGCAGTGGCGCGGGAGGAAAGGACGAGCAGTACTTC. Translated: CSGAGGKDEQYF.

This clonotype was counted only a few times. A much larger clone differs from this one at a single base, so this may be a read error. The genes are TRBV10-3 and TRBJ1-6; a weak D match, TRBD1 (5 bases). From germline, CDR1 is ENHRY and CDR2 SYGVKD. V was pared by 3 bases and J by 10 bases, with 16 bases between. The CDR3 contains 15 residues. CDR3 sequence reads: CAISDSDKTTSPLHF. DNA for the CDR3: TGTGCCATCAGTGACTCGGACAAGACTACATCACCCCTCCACTTT.

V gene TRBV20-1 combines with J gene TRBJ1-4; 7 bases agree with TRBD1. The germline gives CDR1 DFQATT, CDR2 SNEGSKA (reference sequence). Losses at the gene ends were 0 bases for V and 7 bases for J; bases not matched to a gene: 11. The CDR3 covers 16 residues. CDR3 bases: TGCAGTGCTAGAGATATGACAGGGCTAGGTATTGAAAAACTGTTTTTT. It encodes CSARDMTGLGIEKLFF.

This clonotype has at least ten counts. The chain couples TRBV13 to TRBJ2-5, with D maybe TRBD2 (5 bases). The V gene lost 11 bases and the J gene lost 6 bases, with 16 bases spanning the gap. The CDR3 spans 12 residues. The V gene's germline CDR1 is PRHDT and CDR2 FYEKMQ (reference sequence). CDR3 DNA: TGTGCCGTATCTCTTTCGGGGAAGACCCAGTACTTC. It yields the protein CAVSLSGKTQYF.

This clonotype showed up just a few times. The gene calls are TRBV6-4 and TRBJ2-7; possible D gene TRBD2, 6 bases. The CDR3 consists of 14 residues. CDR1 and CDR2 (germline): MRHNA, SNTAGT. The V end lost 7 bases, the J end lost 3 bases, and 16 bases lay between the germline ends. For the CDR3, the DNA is TGTGCCAGCACAAACCGGGACTCGGACTACGAGCAGTACTTC. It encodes CASTNRDSDYEQYF.

This CDR3 is CSANPGTGTYEQYF. The DNA of the CDR3 is TGCAGTGCTAATCCCGGGACAGGCACCTACGAGCAGTACTTC. The chain recombines TRBV20-1 with TRBJ2-7, with TRBD1 identical over 8 bases. V lost 4 bases and J lost 2; bases outside the gene matches: 7. This CDR3 region has 14 residues. Germline-derived CDR1 and CDR2 are DFQATT and SNEGSKA (reference sequence).

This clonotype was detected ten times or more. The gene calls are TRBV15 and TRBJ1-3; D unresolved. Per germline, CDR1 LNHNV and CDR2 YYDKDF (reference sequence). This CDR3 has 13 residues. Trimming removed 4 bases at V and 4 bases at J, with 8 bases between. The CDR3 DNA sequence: TGTGCCACCAGCACGCCCTTGGGAAACACCATATATTTT. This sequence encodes CATSTPLGNTIYF.

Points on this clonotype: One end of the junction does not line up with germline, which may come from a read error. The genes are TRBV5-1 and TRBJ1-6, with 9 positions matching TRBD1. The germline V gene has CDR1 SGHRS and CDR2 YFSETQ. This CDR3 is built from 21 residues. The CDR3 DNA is TGTGCCAGCAGTCCAGTGACCGGGACAGGGTTTTGGGGCGCAAGGAATTCACCCCTCCACTTT. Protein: CASSPVTGTGFWGARNSPLHF.

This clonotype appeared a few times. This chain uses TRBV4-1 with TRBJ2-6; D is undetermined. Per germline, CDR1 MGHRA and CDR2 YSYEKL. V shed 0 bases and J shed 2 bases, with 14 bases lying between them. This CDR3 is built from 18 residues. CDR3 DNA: TGCGCCAGCAGCCAAGATCAAGGACGTAGAACTGGGGCCAACGTCCTGACTTTC. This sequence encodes CASSQDQGRRTGANVLTF.

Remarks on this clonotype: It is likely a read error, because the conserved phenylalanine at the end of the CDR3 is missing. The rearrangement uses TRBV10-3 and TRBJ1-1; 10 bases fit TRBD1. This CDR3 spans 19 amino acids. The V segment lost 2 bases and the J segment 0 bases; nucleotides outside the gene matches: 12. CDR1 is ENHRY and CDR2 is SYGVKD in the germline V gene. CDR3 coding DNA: TGTGCCATCAGTGAGAGACTACCGGGACAGGGGTCCATGAACACTGAAGCTTTCCTT. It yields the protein CAISERLPGQGSMNTEAFL.